These 9 T cell receptor beta chains were all obtained from the same sample, sequenced in a study of cytomegalovirus exposure and HLA in healthy donors. With 60 Vbeta and 13 Jbeta primers, the PCR was carried out. Clones were read by immunoSEQ multiplex PCR, and TCRdb kept only the in-frame ones, dropping some. The sample yields some 190,000 clones, 77% seen once. The material sequenced was PBMCs. The receptors come from a woman under 40 in good health and CMV-seropositive.

This chain connects TRBV10-3 to TRBJ2-5; TRBD1 aligns across 9 bases. CDR3 length: 15 residues. Germline-derived CDR1 and CDR2 are ENHRY and SYGVKD. Losses at the gene ends were 0 bases for V and 2 bases for J; bases not matched to a gene: 1. CDR3 residues: CAISESGQGQETQYF. In DNA, the CDR3 is TGTGCCATCAGTGAGTCAGGACAGGGGCAAGAGACCCAGTACTTC.

The genes are TRBV2 and TRBJ1-2; tentatively, D is TRBD1 (6 bases). CDR1 and CDR2 from the germline V gene are SNHLY and FYNNEI. There are 15 residues in the CDR3. Trimming removed 1 base at V and 8 bases at J, with 17 bases between. Here the CDR3 reads CASSEGDRRGKGYTF. DNA for the CDR3: TGTGCCAGCAGTGAAGGCGACAGGCGGGGGAAAGGCTACACCTTC.

This clone was recorded only once. The chain recombines TRBV10-3 with TRBJ1-2; 9 bases fit TRBD1. CDR3 size: 13 residues. CDR1 is ENHRY and CDR2 is SYGVKD in the germline V gene. V was pared by 4 bases and J by 5 bases, with 2 bases of the junction left unmatched. Here the CDR3 reads CAISGGQGYGYTF. Written as DNA, the CDR3 is TGTGCCATCAGTGGCGGACAGGGGTATGGCTACACCTTC.

The chain carries TRBV11-2 and TRBJ2-1, with TRBD1 matching 7 bases. V shed 0 bases and J 16 bases; nucleotides not matched to a gene: 9. CDR1 is SGHAT and CDR2 is FQNNGV in the germline V gene. The CDR3 is made up of 13 amino acids. The DNA for the CDR3 is TGTGCCAGCAGCTTAGATAGGGTACAGGGGAGCTTCTTC. Encoded protein: CASSLDRVQGSFF.

V and J are TRBV28 and TRBJ2-7; D is possibly TRBD2 (7 bases). Per the germline V gene, CDR1 is MDHEN and CDR2 is SYDVKM. The CDR3 covers 16 residues. V was trimmed by 2 bases and J by 5 bases, leaving 19 bases between them. The CDR3 coding sequence is TGTGCCAGCAGTTTAATAGGGGGGAGCGGGAACAACGAGCAGTACTTC. Its protein product is CASSLIGGSGNNEQYF.

V usage is TRBV4-3 and J usage is TRBJ1-2, with no clear D. Germline V gene data show CDR1 as LGHNA and CDR2 as YSLEER. The CDR3 spans 15 residues. The germline V and J ends were trimmed by 4 bases and 1 base, with 13 bases remaining between them. The CDR3 DNA reads as TGCGCCAGCAGCCCAGACGGAGGAGGTAACTATGGCTACACCTTC. It translates to CASSPDGGGNYGYTF.

J is TRBJ2-2 and V is TRBV7-3, with TRBD2 matching 12 bases. Trimming took 5 bases from V and 5 from J; bases not matched to a gene: 3. The V gene's germline CDR1 is SGHTA and CDR2 FQGTGA. The CDR3 is 15 amino acids. The CDR3 protein is CASSPSGRATGELFF. Here the CDR3 DNA reads TGTGCCAGCAGCCCTAGCGGGAGGGCAACCGGGGAGCTGTTTTTT.

A few counts support this clone. V gene TRBV5-1 combines with J gene TRBJ2-3; D is uncertain. Germline V lookup: CDR1 SGHRS, CDR2 YFSETQ. The CDR3 contains 13 residues. V lost 2 bases and J lost 4, with 8 bases in between. The CDR3 DNA reads TGCGCCAGCAGCTTCCTGGGCCCAGATACGCAGTATTTT. It specifies CASSFLGPDTQYF.

The chain employs TRBV5-1 and TRBJ2-3; 7 bases map to TRBD2. This CDR3 spans 15 amino acids. V lost 1 base and J lost 4; bases outside the gene matches: 6. CDR1 and CDR2 from the germline V gene are SGHRS and YFSETQ. The CDR3 DNA is TGCGCCAGCAGCTTGAGTGGCGGGAGCGCAGATACGCAGTATTTT. It specifies CASSLSGGSADTQYF.